The present T cell receptor beta chain was sequenced within a study of cytomegalovirus exposure and HLA in healthy donors. The CDR3 totals 19 residues. Germline assignment: CDR1 SQVTM and CDR2 ANQGSEA. Trimming removed 6 bases at V and 4 bases at J, with 33 bases between. Vbeta (60) and Jbeta (13) primers were used in the PCR. The method was immunoSEQ multiplex PCR; TCRdb's version includes in-frame clones alone and lacks a portion of them. The sample includes approximately 130,000 clones, 70% to 85% of them seen just once. In this sample, this clone turned up once. Sequenced input: PBMCs. This TCR was sampled from a man aged 45 to 65 in good health and CMV-seronegative. The genes are TRBV29-1 and TRBJ1-2; weak D call: TRBD1 (5 bases). Here the CDR3 reads CSVPTPTPQDSVYRYGYTF. DNA for the CDR3: TGCAGCGTCCCTACCCCTACCCCCCAAGACAGCGTCTATCGCTATGGCTACACCTTC. Combining the CDR3 with reference TRBV29-1 and TRBJ1-2 gives the whole variable domain SAVISQKPSRDICQRGTSLTIQCQVDSQVTMMFWYRQQPGQSLTLIATANQGSEATYESGFVIDKFPISRPNLTFSTLTVSNMSPEDSSIYLCSVPTPTPQDSVYRYGYTFGSGTRLTVV.